This T cell receptor beta chain emerged from a study of T cells in tuberculosis (dated by TCRdb to the late 2010s). Broadly, across the study: The study combined CD1B tetramers and high-throughput TCR immunosequencing to characterize T cells specific for the mycobacterial lipid antigen glucose monomycolate (GMM). IGRA-negative adolescents, IGRA-positive adolescents with latent tuberculosis and adults with active tuberculosis, about nine per group, were compared in a South African clinical cohort.

TCR libraries were generated with the immunoSEQ multiplex PCR assay, using TCR-beta and/or TCR-alpha/delta assays for each sample. Amplified TCR libraries were sequenced on the Illumina high-throughput platform. The study's own analysis went as follows. Clustering and dimensionality reduction were performed using pairwise TCRdist distances among GMM-specific receptors from ex vivo sorted or in vitro expanded T cells. Each clinical repertoire was scored by mean NN-distance, the average TCRdist to the nearest 10% of tetramer-positive reference sequences. To compute GEM TCR motif frequency, the fraction of unique TCRs matching known GEM sequences by V/J usage and CDR3 length was calculated. Active tuberculosis was classified by linear discriminant analysis with leave-one-out cross-validation, implemented in scikit-learn. The clones in this table, taken by TCRdb from immuneACCESS, are in-frame only. Not every clone is retained; where verified, under half of the shortfall comes from an unresolved V gene, and the cause of the rest is unknown. V and J calls and clone size are given by that table; D and trimming were obtained from the DNA. The sample includes some 31,000 clones, with around 95% observed a single time. The ten largest clonotypes hold 2.4% of the sample.

The germline V gene (reference sequence) yields WNHNN for CDR1 and SYGVQD for CDR2. V lost 0 bases and J lost 5 bases, and the count of bases not matched to a germline gene is 7. Taken from cysteine to phenylalanine, the CDR3 has 15 residues. Here the CDR3 DNA is all that survives: 45 bases in frame from base 1. As regards this clone: Its cognate antigen has yet to be identified. One base away there is no much larger clone; base qualities are not given.

At study entry, adolescents were screened for latent tuberculosis infection by tuberculin skin test and QuantiFERON-TB GOLD In-Tube IGRA. Immunosequencing was performed on unsorted cryopreserved PBMC, with around 100,000 T cells per clinical donor covered on average. Eleven high schools in the Worcester region of the Western Cape, South Africa, served as enrollment sites for adolescents aged 12 to 18 years. Approximately 10 adolescents infected with M. tuberculosis and ten uninfected adolescents were chosen and matched for age and sex. PBMC from adolescents were isolated by density centrifugation from freshly drawn heparinized blood and were then cryopreserved. Points the paper makes about the study in general: Clinical samples were chosen by availability of cryopreserved specimens, and active tuberculosis cases were adults while controls were adolescents. Active tuberculosis TCR-alpha repertoires showed smaller mean NN-distances to GMM-specific TCRs than IGRA-negative controls, suggesting clonal expansion of these TCRs. An accuracy of 85% to 90% (AUROC around 0.91) was reached by a classifier using the diverse GMM-specific repertoire, compared with about 70% accuracy when GEM motif frequencies were used. Shorter CDR3-alpha lengths in active tuberculosis patients partly drove the smaller NN-distances, and the TCR-beta difference was not statistically significant.

Rearrangement joined TRBV10-1 to TRBJ2-7, and 7 bases in between align with TRBD2. What was sequenced was PBMCs. The clonotype originates from a donor aged 10-29 years with latent tuberculosis or without tuberculosis infection. CDR3 reads: CASSESWGGMDEQYF. The nucleotides are TGCGCCAGCAGTGAGTCGTGGGGGGGGATGGACGAGCAGTACTTC.